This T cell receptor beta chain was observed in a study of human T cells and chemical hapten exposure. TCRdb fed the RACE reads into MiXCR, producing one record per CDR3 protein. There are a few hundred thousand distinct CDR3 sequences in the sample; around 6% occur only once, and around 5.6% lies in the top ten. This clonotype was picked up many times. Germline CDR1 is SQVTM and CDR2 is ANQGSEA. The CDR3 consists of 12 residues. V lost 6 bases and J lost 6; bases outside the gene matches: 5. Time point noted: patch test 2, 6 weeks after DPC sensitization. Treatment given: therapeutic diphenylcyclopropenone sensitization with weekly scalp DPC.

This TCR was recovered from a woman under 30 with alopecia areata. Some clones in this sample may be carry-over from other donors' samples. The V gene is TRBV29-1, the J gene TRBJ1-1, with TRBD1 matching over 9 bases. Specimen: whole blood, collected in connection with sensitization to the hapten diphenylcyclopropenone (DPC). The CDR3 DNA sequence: TGCAGCGTGAGGACAGGGGAGGCTGAAGCTTTCTTT. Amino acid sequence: CSVRTGEAEAFF.